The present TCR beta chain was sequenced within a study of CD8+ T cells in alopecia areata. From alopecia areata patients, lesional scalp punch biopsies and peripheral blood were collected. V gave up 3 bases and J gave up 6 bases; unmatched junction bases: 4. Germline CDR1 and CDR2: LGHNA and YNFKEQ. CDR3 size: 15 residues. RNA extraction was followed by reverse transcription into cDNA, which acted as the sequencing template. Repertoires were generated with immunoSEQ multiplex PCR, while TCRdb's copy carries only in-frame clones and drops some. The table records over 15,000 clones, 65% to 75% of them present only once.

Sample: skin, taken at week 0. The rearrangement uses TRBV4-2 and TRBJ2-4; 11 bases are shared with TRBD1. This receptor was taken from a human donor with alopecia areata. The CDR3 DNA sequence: TGTGCCAGCAGCCAGTCCGGGACAGGGGGAAACATTCAGTACTTC. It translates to CASSQSGTGGNIQYF.